This TCR beta chain derives from a study of blood T cell repertoires in COVID-19. Study-level information: Whether acute or convalescent, the COVID-19 samples came from the United States, Italy and Spain.

Under the authors' procedure: Scientists estimated how many nucleated cells there were by amplifying reference gene primers. The data were produced by immunoSEQ multiplex PCR, yet TCRdb's version contains in-frame clones alone and is incomplete. V and J calls plus clone size are reproduced from that table; the DNA served to infer D and trimming. The table includes some 460,000 clones, about 90% detected once. The germline V gene has CDR1 SGHTA and CDR2 FQGNSA. This CDR3 region has 16 residues. V lost 5 bases, J lost 0 bases, and 14 bases lay in between. Participants reported their clinical history, and cohort assignment relied on those reports.

Sequenced input: PBMCs or T cells enriched from blood (not recorded which). This receptor was identified in a woman aged 18-30 years with acute COVID-19. The chain employs TRBV7-2 and TRBJ1-5; D not certain. The CDR3 DNA reads as TGTGCCAGCAGCCCGCTCTCGGAGATTAGCAATCAGCCCCAGCATTTT. Its protein product is CASSPLSEISNQPQHF.